This T cell receptor (beta chain) appears in the sequencing data of a study of CD8 T cells in Susac syndrome. Random hexamers were used to reverse transcribe the RNA input (about 0.45 to 1 ug). Amplification of TCR beta CDR3 was carried out by immunoSEQ multiplex PCR, which covered 54 Vbeta and 13 Jbeta segments. TCRdb reanalysed the immunoSEQ multiplex PCR reads using MiXCR and keeps one entry per CDR3 protein. The table records some 190,000 distinct CDR3 sequences, approximately 96% of them present only once. CD8+ and CD4+ T cells from blood underwent TCR beta sequencing. V was clipped by 4 bases and J by 6 bases; unmatched bases: 15. The CDR3 sequence is 17 residues long. The germline V gene encodes CDR1 SQVTM and CDR2 ANQGSEA.

This clonotype was sampled from a human donor with multiple sclerosis. The V call is TRBV29-1, the J call TRBJ2-3, with 11 bases that match TRBD1. Material for sequencing was CD4+ T cells from PBMCs. The CDR3: CSVVIHSGQGDRDTQYF. CDR3 bases: TGCAGCGTTGTTATCCATTCGGGACAGGGGGATAGGGATACGCAGTATTTT.